These T cell receptor beta chains were read from a single sample in a study of blood T cells in healthy people across ages. TCRdb re-derived calls from the 5' RACE reads in MiXCR, one entry per CDR3 protein. The sample holds approximately 600,000 distinct CDR3 sequences; 58% are singletons and the top ten take approximately 37%. Input material: blood. The receptors here all came from a man aged 60 to 75 in good health. CDR3s include the opening cysteine and the closing phenylalanine or tryptophan. The D gene is left open where the match is weak. Not every row has a clone size; where given, it reads once, few, many or a size class.

V gene,J gene,CDR3 length,D gene,clone size,CDR3 DNA,CDR3 protein
TRBV5-1,TRBJ1-2,15,TRBD1,.,TGCGCCAGCAGCTTGGACAGGGGGCTCGTCGGTGGCTACACCTTC,CASSLDRGLVGGYTF
TRBV20-1,TRBJ2-1,16,TRBD2,.,TGCAGTGCTAGTGGGCCCCTAGCGGGGGGCTACAATGAGCAGTTCTTC,CSASGPLAGGYNEQFF
TRBV10-3,TRBJ2-5,14,TRBD2,.,TGTGCCATCAGTCTAGCGGGGGGACAAGAGACCCAGTACTTC,CAISLAGGQETQYF
TRBV4-1,TRBJ1-1,13,.,many,TGCGCCAGCAGCCGGACACTTAACACTGAAGCTTTCTTT,CASSRTLNTEAFF
TRBV7-9,TRBJ2-1,15,TRBD2,many,TGTGCCAGCAGCCCCGGACTAGCGGGGTACAATGAGCAGTTCTTC,CASSPGLAGYNEQFF
TRBV29-1,TRBJ2-3,15,TRBD2,.,TGCAGCGTTGAGAGGGCGGGGGGGAGCACAGATACGCAGTATTTT,CSVERAGGSTDTQYF
TRBV6-1,TRBJ1-5,16,.,.,TGTGCCAGCAGTGAAATCAGGGGCCTAGGGTATCAGCCCCAGCATTTT,CASSEIRGLGYQPQHF
TRBV9,TRBJ2-1,16,TRBD1,.,TGTGCCAGCAGCCCCAGACAGGGGATGGAGTACAATGAGCAGTTCTTC,CASSPRQGMEYNEQFF
TRBV7-2,TRBJ2-2,17,TRBD2,.,TGTGCCAGCAGCTTAGGGCGACTAGCGGGGAGGACCGGGGAGCTGTTTTTT,CASSLGRLAGRTGELFF
TRBV15,TRBJ2-2,17,.,many,TGTGCCACCAGCAGAGATTTGGTTAGGAGCGCGGCCGGGGAGCTGTTTTTT,CATSRDLVRSAAGELFF
TRBV5-1,TRBJ2-1,15,TRBD2,few,TGCGCCAGCACCTATAGCGGGGGGGCCGGCAATGAGCAGTTCTTC,CASTYSGGAGNEQFF
TRBV20-1,TRBJ2-7,14,TRBD1,.,TGCAGTGCTACGCCCGGGACAGGGGCCTACGAGCAGTACTTC,CSATPGTGAYEQYF
TRBV12-3/TRBV12-4,TRBJ2-3,13,.,.,TGTGCCAGCACCGAGAGGAACACAGATACGCAGTATTTT,CASTERNTDTQYF
TRBV29-1,TRBJ1-1,13,.,.,TGCAGCGTTAAGGCGGGGGGGAACACTGAAGCTTTCTTT,CSVKAGGNTEAFF
TRBV28,TRBJ2-7,12,TRBD1,.,TGTGCCAGCGGGGACAGGAACTACGAGCAGTACTTC,CASGDRNYEQYF
TRBV11-2,TRBJ2-3,15,.,few,TGTGCCAGCACCCCAGCGGGCTTCTACACAGATACGCAGTATTTT,CASTPAGFYTDTQYF
TRBV18,TRBJ2-3,16,.,.,TGTGCCAGCTCACCACGTAAAGGTTACAGCACAGATACGCAGTATTTT,CASSPRKGYSTDTQYF
TRBV4-1,TRBJ1-2,15,.,.,TGCGCCAGCAGCCAAGATCGGGCCCTCTTAATGGGCTACACCTTC,CASSQDRALLMGYTF
TRBV20-1,TRBJ1-5,20,TRBD1,.,TGCAGTGCCCCCGTTTCGGGAGGACAGGGGGTTTCGTGGGGCAATCAGCCCCAGCATTTT,CSAPVSGGQGVSWGNQPQHF
TRBV4-2,TRBJ2-1,15,TRBD1,.,TGTGCCAGCAGTCGCGGGACAGGGACGATCGATGAGCAGTTCTTC,CASSRGTGTIDEQFF
TRBV20-1,TRBJ2-4,14,.,once,TGCAGTGCTCGGGACAACCTAGCCAAAAACATTCAGTACTTC,CSARDNLAKNIQYF
TRBV5-1,TRBJ2-5,14,TRBD1,.,TGCGCCAGCAGCTCGACAGGGTCGGAGGAGACCCAGTACTTC,CASSSTGSEETQYF
TRBV3-1,TRBJ2-1,18,TRBD2,.,TGTGCCAGCAGCCAAGATGTCGTAGGACTAGGTATTGGTAATGAGCAGTTCTTC,CASSQDVVGLGIGNEQFF
TRBV6-2/TRBV6-3,TRBJ2-6,16,.,few,TGTGCCAGCAGCCTAGGGGCACACCCTGGGGCCAACGTCCTGACTTTC,CASSLGAHPGANVLTF
TRBV6-1,TRBJ1-6,12,TRBD1,.,TGTGCCAGCAAGGACAGGGATTCACCCCTCCACTTT,CASKDRDSPLHF
TRBV4-2,TRBJ1-1,13,.,.,TGTGCCAGCAGCCAAGGGACAGTCCCTGAAGCTTTCTTT,CASSQGTVPEAFF
TRBV6-1,TRBJ2-5,15,.,few,TGTGCCAGCAGTGAAATGAGGGGGGCCCAAGAGACCCAGTACTTC,CASSEMRGAQETQYF
TRBV7-9,TRBJ2-5,15,.,.,TGTGCCAGCAGCTTCTCCAGGGGACCTCAAGAGACCCAGTACTTC,CASSFSRGPQETQYF
TRBV20-1,TRBJ1-5,12,.,.,TGCAGTGCTAAAGGTGTCGGCGGACCCCAGCATTTT,CSAKGVGGPQHF
TRBV3-1,TRBJ1-4,16,.,.,TGTGCCAGCAGCCAAGAATTCGGGTTTACTAATGAAAAACTGTTTTTT,CASSQEFGFTNEKLFF
TRBV11-3,TRBJ2-2,16,.,.,TGTGCCAGCAGCTTAGATAGCCAGACCTACACCGGGGAGCTGTTTTTT,CASSLDSQTYTGELFF
TRBV20-1,TRBJ1-6,12,.,few,TGCAGTGCTAGGGCTCTGGATTCACCCCTCCACTTT,CSARALDSPLHF
TRBV12-3/TRBV12-4,TRBJ2-1,16,TRBD2,few,TGTGCCAGCAGTTTAGTACTAGCGGGGTCCTACAATGAGCAGTTCTTC,CASSLVLAGSYNEQFF
TRBV6-5,TRBJ1-5,15,TRBD1,.,TGTGCCAGCAGGCCGGGACAGGGGGTTGATCAGCCCCAGCATTTT,CASRPGQGVDQPQHF
TRBV11-1,TRBJ2-7,16,.,.,TGTGCCAGCAGCTTAGTAGGACCCGCGAGCTCCTACGAGCAGTACTTC,CASSLVGPASSYEQYF
TRBV18,TRBJ2-1,15,.,many,TGTGCCAGCAGCCCTAGGGGGAGCTCCTACAATGAGCAGTTCTTC,CASSPRGSSYNEQFF
TRBV6-2/TRBV6-3,TRBJ2-1,15,TRBD2,.,TGTGCCAGCACCAGCGGGGGCAGTTCCTACAATGAGCAGTTCTTC,CASTSGGSSYNEQFF
TRBV14,TRBJ2-4,15,TRBD1,.,TGTGCCAGCAGCCAAGGCGGCCCGACAGGGGCCATTCAGTACTTC,CASSQGGPTGAIQYF
TRBV12-3/TRBV12-4,TRBJ2-1,16,TRBD2,once,TGTGCCAGCAGTTTAGCGCGGGGGTCCTCCTACAATGAGCAGTTCTTC,CASSLARGSSYNEQFF
TRBV28,TRBJ2-7,14,.,.,TGTGCCAGCAGTACAGCGACTAGCTCCTACGAGCAGTACTTC,CASSTATSSYEQYF
TRBV11-2,TRBJ2-7,15,.,few,TGTGCCAGCAGCCTGGATAGGGCCAGCCTCTACGAGCAGTACTTC,CASSLDRASLYEQYF
TRBV7-2,TRBJ2-5,15,.,.,TGTGCCAGCAGCTTAGCGCGCGGATCGGAAGAGACCCAGTACTTC,CASSLARGSEETQYF
TRBV7-2,TRBJ2-3,14,.,.,TGTGCCAGCAGCACGGGACTCCAGGCATCCACGCAGTATTTT,CASSTGLQASTQYF
TRBV10-3,TRBJ2-3,12,.,few,TGTGCCAGCGGGACTAGCACAGATACGCAGTATTTT,CASGTSTDTQYF
TRBV20-1,TRBJ1-2,14,.,.,TGCAGTGCTACCTCCGGGGCCCTCGGCTATGGCTACACCTTC,CSATSGALGYGYTF
TRBV20-1,TRBJ2-3,12,TRBD2,.,TGCAGTGCTTGCGGGGGGGGGGATACGCAGTATTTT,CSACGGGDTQYF
TRBV7-9,TRBJ1-1,14,.,.,TGTGCCAGCAGCCCCCTTCAGACTAACACTGAAGCTTTCTTT,CASSPLQTNTEAFF
TRBV3-1,TRBJ1-2,14,.,.,TGTGCCAGCAGCCAAGGATCGGTGAGCTATGGCTACACCTTC,CASSQGSVSYGYTF
TRBV2,TRBJ2-2,16,TRBD2,.,TGTGCCAGCAGTGAACGGGGGGGGCCGAACACCGGGGAGCTGTTTTTT,CASSERGGPNTGELFF
TRBV12-3/TRBV12-4,TRBJ2-5,13,.,.,TGTGCCAGCAGATTCCAGGGAGTAGAGACCCAGTACTTC,CASRFQGVETQYF
TRBV20-1,TRBJ1-2,15,TRBD1,few,TGCAGTGCCTCGGGACAGGGGGCCTCGAACTATGGCTACACCTTC,CSASGQGASNYGYTF
TRBV5-5,TRBJ2-4,17,TRBD2,.,TGTGCCAGCAGCTTGTTTGGAGTAGCGGGGGGCCCACCTATCCAGTACTTC,CASSLFGVAGGPPIQYF
TRBV20-1,TRBJ1-1,15,.,.,TGCAGTGCTAGAGCAACGGAAGGTGACTTTCCTGAAGCTTTCTTT,CSARATEGDFPEAFF
TRBV20-1,TRBJ2-1,16,TRBD2,few,TGCAGTGCTAGAGATTCGAGACTAGCTGTCAACAATGAGCAGTTCTTC,CSARDSRLAVNNEQFF